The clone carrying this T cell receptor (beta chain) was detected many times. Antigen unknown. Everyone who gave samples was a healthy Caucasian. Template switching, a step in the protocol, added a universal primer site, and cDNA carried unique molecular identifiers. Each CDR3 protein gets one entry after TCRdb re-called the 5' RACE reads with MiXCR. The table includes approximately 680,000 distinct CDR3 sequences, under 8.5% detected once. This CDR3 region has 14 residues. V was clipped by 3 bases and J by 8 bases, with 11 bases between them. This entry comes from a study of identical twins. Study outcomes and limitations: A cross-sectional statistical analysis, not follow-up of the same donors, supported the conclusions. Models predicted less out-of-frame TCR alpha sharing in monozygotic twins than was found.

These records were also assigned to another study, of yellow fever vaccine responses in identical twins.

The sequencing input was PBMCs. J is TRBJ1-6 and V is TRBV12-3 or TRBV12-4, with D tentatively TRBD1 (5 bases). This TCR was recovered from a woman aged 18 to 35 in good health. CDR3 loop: CASSFAGDDSPLHF. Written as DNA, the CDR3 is TGTGCCAGCAGTTTCGCGGGGGACGATTCACCCCTCCACTTT.